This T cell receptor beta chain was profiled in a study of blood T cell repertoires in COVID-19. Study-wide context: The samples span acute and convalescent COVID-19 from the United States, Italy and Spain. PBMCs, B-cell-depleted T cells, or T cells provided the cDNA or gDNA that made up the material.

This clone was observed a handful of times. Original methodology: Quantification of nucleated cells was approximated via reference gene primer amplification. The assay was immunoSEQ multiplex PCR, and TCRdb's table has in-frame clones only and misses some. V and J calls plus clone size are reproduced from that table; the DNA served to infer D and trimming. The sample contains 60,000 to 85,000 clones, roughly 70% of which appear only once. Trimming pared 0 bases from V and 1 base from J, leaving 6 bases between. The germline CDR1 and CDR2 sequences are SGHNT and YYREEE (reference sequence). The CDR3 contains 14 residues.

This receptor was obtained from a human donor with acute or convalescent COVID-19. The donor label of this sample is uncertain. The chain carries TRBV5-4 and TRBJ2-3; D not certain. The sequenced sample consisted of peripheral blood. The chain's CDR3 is CASSLAPRTDTQYF. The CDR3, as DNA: TGTGCCAGCAGCTTGGCTCCCCGCACAGATACGCAGTATTTT.